These 14 T cell receptor beta chains originate from one sample sequenced in a study of tumor and adjacent non-tumor tissue in lung cancer. No cell sorting was done before RNA was extracted from the tissue. A modified ARM-PCR protocol with three rounds of nested PCR amplified TCRbeta. TCRdb fed the multiplex PCR reads into MiXCR, producing one record per CDR3 protein. This table has tens of thousands of distinct CDR3 sequences, under 70% appearing once. The sample was lung tumor tissue. These TCRs come from a woman in her 70s with non-small cell lung cancer.

Of note for this clonotype: A much larger clone lies one base from this, so it may be a read error. The chain carries TRBV28 and TRBJ2-1; a possible D gene is TRBD1 (6 bases). V was cut by 7 bases and J by 9 bases, with 10 bases left in between. This CDR3 region has 11 residues. Per the germline V gene, CDR1 is MDHEN and CDR2 is SYDVKM. CDR3 coding DNA: TGTGCCAGCAATCGGGACATTGAGCAGTTCTTC. This encodes CASNRDIEQFF.

The chain recombines TRBV29-1 with TRBJ1-2, with 8 bases lining up with TRBD1. The CDR3 sequence is 16 residues long. From germline, CDR1 is SQVTM and CDR2 ANQGSEA. The V and J ends lost 7 bases and 4 bases, in that order; junction bases with no gene match: 17. CDR3 in amino acids: CSALTGEAEFAYGYTF. CDR3 DNA sequence: TGCAGCGCTTTGACAGGGGAGGCAGAATTCGCCTATGGCTACACCTTC.

This clonotype was counted a single time. A much larger clone is a single base away; this may be a read error. The CDR3 DNA sequence: TGCGCCAGCAGCTCTGGACGGGCTCCTTCCTACGAGCAGTACTTC. Translating gives CASSSGRAPSYEQYF. This sequence joins TRBV5-1 and TRBJ2-7; D not certain. Trimming removed 3 bases from V and 1 base from J, with 14 bases in between. The CDR3 length is 15 residues. Per the germline V gene, CDR1 is SGHRS and CDR2 is YFSETQ.

Concerning this clonotype itself: The junction shows a germline mismatch at one end, possibly a read error. V is TRBV4-1 and J is TRBJ1-5; possibly TRBD2 for D (5 bases). With the DNA end fitting TRBJ2-3 better, the J assignment may be wrong. Germline V CDR1 and CDR2: MGHRA, YSYEKL. CDR3 length equals 14 residues. The CDR3, as DNA: TGCGCCAGTAGCCAAGTGGAGGATAATCAGCCCCAGTATTTT. As protein: CASSQVEDNQPQYF.

As for this clonotype: A much bigger clone sits one base away, suggesting this may be a read error. The chain joins TRBV11-2 to TRBJ2-7; TRBD1 or TRBD2 may be the D gene (6 bases each). The CDR3 extends over 15 amino acids. Germline CDR1 SGHAT, CDR2 FQNNGV. As DNA, the CDR3 is TGTGCCGGCAGCTCAAGGGGGGCAGACACCTACGAGCAGTACTTC. Translating it yields CAGSSRGADTYEQYF.

Regarding this clonotype: Germline and junction disagree at one end, which may indicate a read error. The chain employs TRBV6-5 and TRBJ1-2; D is perhaps TRBD1 (5 bases). The V gene's germline CDR1 is MNHEY and CDR2 SVGAGI. The CDR3 has 13 amino acids. The CDR3 nucleotides read TGTGCCAGCAGTTACTCGAGACAGTATGACGACGCCTTC. This gives the protein CASSYSRQYDDAF.

The chain employs TRBV29-1 and TRBJ2-7, with a possible D match to TRBD1 (6 bases). CDR3 length: 14 amino acids. The germline V gene encodes CDR1 SQVTM and CDR2 ANQGSEA. The DNA for the CDR3 is TGCAGTGTCCGACGGAGCAGGGGATCTTGCGAGCAGTACTTC. Its translation is CSVRRSRGSCEQYF.

The chain has TRBV12-3 or TRBV12-4 and TRBJ2-3; D ambiguous. The V gene lost 5 bases and the J gene lost 6 bases, with 12 bases spanning the gap. The CDR3 runs 13 residues. The CDR3 sequence: CASSLGRTDTQYF. In nucleotides, the CDR3 is TGTGCCAGCAGTCTGGGCAGGACGGATACGCAGTATTTT.

This clonotype has more than one count but fewer than ten. It may be a read error: a sequence one base away is much more abundant. V gene TRBV6-6 combines with J gene TRBJ2-1; TRBD2 matches at 7 bases. V lost 8 bases to trimming and J lost 5 bases; unmatched junction nucleotides: 12. This CDR3 spans 15 amino acids. Germline V gene data show CDR1 as MNHNY and CDR2 as SVGAGI (reference sequence). The CDR3: CASRLTSWVHNEQFF. The CDR3 DNA sequence: TGTGCCAGCCGCCTGACTAGCTGGGTGCACAATGAGCAGTTCTTC.

This clonotype was detected only once. Germline is not matched at one junction end, which may reflect a read error. The chain links TRBV4-2 to TRBJ1-1; D gene uncertain. This CDR3 spans 16 amino acids. Germline CDR1 LGHNA, CDR2 YNFKEQ. The CDR3 DNA reads as TGTGCCAGCAGCCAAGAGTTCACGGGAGGGAACGCTGAAGCTTTCTTT. Translation: CASSQEFTGGNAEAFF.

In its sample, this clonotype ranks as medium-sized. The chain has TRBV29-1 and TRBJ2-7; no clear D gene. The germline V and J ends were trimmed by 4 bases and 3 bases, with 4 bases remaining between them. The CDR3 is made up of 10 amino acids. The germline gives CDR1 SQVTM, CDR2 ANQGSEA. CDR3 amino acids: CSVVVYEQYF. The CDR3 nucleotides are TGCAGCGTTGTTGTCTACGAGCAGTACTTC.

The gene calls are TRBV29-1 and TRBJ2-1; 14 bases fit TRBD2. The CDR3 covers 16 residues. In germline, CDR1 is SQVTM, CDR2 ANQGSEA. Here the CDR3 DNA reads TGCAGTGTAAGACTAGCGGGAGGGTACACCTACAATGAGCAGTTCTTC. Translated, it gives CSVRLAGGYTYNEQFF.

The chain has TRBV4-2 and TRBJ2-7; D is unresolved. The CDR3 runs to 12 residues. V lost 0 bases to trimming and J lost 13 bases, with 13 bases between them. Germline lookup yields CDR1 LGHNA and CDR2 YNFKEQ. The CDR3 loop reads CASSQDAYVQYF. CDR3 bases: TGTGCCAGCAGCCAAGATGCCTACGTGCAATACTTC.

This clonotype was observed many times. This chain links TRBV6-5 with TRBJ2-5; TRBD1 aligns across 8 bases. The CDR3 spans 15 residues. Germline-derived CDR1 and CDR2 are MNHEY and SVGAGI. Trimming at V came to 6 bases and at J to 7 bases, leaving 13 bases not matched to a gene. The CDR3 DNA is TGTGCCAGCAGAATGCAGGGGGCCGTTAGGGGGACCCAGTACTTC. Encoded protein: CASRMQGAVRGTQYF.